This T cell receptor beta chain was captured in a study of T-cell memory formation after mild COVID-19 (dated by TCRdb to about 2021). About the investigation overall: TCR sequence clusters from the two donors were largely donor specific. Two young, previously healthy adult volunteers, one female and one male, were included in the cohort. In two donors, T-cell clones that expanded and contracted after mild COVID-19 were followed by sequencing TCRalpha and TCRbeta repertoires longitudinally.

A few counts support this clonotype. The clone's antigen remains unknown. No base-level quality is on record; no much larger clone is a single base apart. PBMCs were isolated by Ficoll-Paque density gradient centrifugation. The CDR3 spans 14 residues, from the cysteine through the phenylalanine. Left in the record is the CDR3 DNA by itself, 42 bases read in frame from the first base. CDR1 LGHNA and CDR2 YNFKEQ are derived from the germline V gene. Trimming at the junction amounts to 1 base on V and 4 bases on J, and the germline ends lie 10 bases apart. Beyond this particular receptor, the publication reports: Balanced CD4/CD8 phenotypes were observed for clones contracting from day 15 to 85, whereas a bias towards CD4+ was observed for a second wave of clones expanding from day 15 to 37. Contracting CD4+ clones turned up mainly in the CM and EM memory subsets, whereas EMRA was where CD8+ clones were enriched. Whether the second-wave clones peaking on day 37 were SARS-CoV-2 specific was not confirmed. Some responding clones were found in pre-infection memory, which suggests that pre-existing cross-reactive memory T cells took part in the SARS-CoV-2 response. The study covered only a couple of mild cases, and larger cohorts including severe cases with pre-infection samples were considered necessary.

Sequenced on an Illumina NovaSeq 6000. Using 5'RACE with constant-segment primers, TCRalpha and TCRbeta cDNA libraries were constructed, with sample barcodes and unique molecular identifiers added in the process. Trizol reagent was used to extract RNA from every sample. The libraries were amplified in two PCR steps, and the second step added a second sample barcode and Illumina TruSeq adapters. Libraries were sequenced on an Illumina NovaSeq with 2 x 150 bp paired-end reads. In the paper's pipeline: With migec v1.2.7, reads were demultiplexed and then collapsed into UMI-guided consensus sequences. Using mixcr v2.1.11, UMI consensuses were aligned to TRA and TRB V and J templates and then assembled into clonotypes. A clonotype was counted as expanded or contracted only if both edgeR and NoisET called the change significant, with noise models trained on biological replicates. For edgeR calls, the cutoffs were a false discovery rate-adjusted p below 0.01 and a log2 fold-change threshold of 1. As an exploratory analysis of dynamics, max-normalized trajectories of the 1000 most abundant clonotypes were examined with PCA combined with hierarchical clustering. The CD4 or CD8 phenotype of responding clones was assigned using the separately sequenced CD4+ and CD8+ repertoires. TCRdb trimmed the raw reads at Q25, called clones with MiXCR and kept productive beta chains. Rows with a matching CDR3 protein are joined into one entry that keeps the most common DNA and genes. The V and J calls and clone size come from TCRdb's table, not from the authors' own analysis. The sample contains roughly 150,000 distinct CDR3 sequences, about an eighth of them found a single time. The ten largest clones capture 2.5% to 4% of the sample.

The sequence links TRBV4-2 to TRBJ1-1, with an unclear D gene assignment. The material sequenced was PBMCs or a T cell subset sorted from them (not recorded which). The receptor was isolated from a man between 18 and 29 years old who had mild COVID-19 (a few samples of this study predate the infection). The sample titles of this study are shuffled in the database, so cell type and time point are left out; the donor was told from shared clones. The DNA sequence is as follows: TGTGCCAGCAGCCAAGCCAATCAGCGCACTGAAGCTTTCTTT. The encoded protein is CASSQANQRTEAFF.